This TCR beta chain appears in the sequencing data of a study of T cells after yellow fever vaccination. A process of 5'RACE template switching, which added a universal primer site and UMIs, was used to make TCR cDNA. Each CDR3 protein gets one entry after TCRdb re-called the 5' RACE reads with MiXCR. Among about 310,000 distinct CDR3 sequences listed, approximately 3.8% were seen once. Study outcomes and limitations: Abundant bulk-population clonotypes could contaminate the FACS-sorted repertoires. Clonotype sharing between CD4 and CD8 compartments was small. The secondary response showed a weaker magnitude and a faster peak, day 5 versus 15.

This clonotype has ten or more counts. Its antigen is unknown. Sample: PBMCs, taken on the day of the yellow fever booster vaccination. The TCR originated in a man aged 18 to 29 who received the YFV17D yellow fever vaccine.

The CDR3 protein is CSTSGQGWFADTQYF. The CDR3 DNA reads as TGCAGCACCTCAGGACAGGGTTGGTTTGCGGATACGCAGTATTTT. V usage is TRBV29-1 and J usage is TRBJ2-3; 8 positions match TRBD1. Germline values: CDR1 SQVTM, CDR2 ANQGSEA. V gave up 8 bases and J gave up 6 bases; unmatched junction bases: 16. This CDR3 is built from 15 residues.